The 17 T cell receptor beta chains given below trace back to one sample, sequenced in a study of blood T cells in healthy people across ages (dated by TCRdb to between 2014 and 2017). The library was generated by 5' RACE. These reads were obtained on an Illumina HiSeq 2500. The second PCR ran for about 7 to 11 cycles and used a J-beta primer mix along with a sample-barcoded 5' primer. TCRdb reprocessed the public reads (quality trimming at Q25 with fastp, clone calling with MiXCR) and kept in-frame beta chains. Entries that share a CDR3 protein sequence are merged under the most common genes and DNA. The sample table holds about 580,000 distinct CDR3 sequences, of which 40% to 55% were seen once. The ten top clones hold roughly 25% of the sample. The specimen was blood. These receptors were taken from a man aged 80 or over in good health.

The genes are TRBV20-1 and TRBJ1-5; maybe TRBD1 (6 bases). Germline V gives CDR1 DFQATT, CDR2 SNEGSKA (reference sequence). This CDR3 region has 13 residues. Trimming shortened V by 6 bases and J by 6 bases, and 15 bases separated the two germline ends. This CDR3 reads CSANAGAGQPQHF. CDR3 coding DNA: TGCAGTGCAAACGCGGGGGCCGGTCAGCCCCAGCATTTT.

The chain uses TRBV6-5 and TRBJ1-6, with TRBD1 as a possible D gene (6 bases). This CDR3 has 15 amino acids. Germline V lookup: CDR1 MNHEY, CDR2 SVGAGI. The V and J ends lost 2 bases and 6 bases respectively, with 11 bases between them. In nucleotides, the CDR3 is TGTGCCAGCAGTTACACTGCAGGGGCTAATTCACCCCTCCACTTT. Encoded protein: CASSYTAGANSPLHF.

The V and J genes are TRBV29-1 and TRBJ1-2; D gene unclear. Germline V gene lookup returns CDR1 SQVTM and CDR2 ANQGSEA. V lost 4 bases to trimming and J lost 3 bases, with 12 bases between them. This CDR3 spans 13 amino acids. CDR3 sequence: CSVVRFVDYGYTF. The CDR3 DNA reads TGCAGCGTTGTGAGGTTTGTTGACTATGGCTACACCTTC.

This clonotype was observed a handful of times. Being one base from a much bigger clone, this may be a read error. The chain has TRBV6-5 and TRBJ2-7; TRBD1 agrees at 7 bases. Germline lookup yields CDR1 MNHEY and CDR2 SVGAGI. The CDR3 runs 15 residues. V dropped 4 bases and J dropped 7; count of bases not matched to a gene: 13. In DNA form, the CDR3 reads TGTGCCAGCAGTTCTAGGGGGCTTTTGGTAAATGAGCAGTACTTC. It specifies CASSSRGLLVNEQYF.

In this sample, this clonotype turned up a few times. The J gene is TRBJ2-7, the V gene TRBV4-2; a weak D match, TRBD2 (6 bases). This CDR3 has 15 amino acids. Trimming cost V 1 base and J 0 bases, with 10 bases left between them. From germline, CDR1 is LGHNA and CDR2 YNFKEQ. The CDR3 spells CASSQVLARSYEQYF. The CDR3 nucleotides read TGTGCCAGCAGCCAAGTCCTAGCGCGCTCCTACGAGCAGTACTTC.

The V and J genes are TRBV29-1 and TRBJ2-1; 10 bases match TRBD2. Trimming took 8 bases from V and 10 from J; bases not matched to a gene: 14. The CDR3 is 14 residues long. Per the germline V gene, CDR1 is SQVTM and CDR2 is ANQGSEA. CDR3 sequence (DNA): TGCAGCCCGAAGACTAGCGGGCCCAATAGCGAGCAGTTCTTC. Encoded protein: CSPKTSGPNSEQFF.

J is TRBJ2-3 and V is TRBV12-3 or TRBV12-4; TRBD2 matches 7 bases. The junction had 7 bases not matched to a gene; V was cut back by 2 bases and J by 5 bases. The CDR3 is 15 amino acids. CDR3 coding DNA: TGTGCCAGCAGTTTAAAGCGGGGAAGGAGAGATACGCAGTATTTT. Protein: CASSLKRGRRDTQYF.

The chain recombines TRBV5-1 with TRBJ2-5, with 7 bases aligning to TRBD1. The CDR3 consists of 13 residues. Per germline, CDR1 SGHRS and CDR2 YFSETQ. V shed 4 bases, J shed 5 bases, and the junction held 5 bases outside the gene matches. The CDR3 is CASSAGTDETQYF. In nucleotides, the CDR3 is TGCGCCAGCAGCGCCGGGACAGATGAGACCCAGTACTTC.

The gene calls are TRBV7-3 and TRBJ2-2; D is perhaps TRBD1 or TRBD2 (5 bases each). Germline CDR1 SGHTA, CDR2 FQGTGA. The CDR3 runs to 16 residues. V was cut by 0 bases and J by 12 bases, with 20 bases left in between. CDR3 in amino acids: CASSLTFGTDLGKLFF. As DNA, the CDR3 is TGTGCCAGCAGCTTAACGTTTGGGACGGACTTGGGGAAGCTGTTTTTT.

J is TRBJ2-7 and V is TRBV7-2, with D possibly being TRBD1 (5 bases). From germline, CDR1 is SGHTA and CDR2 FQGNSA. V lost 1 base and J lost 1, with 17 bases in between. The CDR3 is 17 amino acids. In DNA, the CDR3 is TGTGCCAGCAGCTTAGTAGCCAGGGCCCTCCCTTCCTACGAGCAGTACTTC. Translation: CASSLVARALPSYEQYF.

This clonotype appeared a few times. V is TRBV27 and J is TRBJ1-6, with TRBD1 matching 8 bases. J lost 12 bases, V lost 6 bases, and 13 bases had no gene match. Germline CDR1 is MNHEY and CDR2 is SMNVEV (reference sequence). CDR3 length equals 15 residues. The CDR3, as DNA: TGTGCCAGCAGCCCCAAGGACAGGGTGGAATTACCCCTCCACTTT. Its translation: CASSPKDRVELPLHF.

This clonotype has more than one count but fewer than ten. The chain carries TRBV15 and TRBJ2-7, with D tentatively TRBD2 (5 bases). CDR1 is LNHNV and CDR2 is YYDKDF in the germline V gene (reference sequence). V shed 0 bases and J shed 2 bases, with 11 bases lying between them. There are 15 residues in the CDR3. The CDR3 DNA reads TGTGCCACCAGCAGAGATGGTAGCGAGACCTACGAGCAGTACTTC. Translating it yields CATSRDGSETYEQYF.

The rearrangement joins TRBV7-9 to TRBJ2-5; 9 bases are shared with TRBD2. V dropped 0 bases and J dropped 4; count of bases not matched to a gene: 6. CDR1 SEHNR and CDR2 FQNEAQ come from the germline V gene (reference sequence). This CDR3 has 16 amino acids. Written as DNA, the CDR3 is TGTGCCAGCAGCTTAGCAGGGACTAGCACAGGAGAGACCCAGTACTTC. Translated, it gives CASSLAGTSTGETQYF.

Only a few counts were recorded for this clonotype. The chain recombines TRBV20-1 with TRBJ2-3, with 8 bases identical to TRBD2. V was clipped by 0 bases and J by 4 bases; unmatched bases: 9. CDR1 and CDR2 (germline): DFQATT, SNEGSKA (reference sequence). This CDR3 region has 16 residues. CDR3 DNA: TGCAGTGCTAGAGATCCGAGACTAGCGTCTCCAGATACGCAGTATTTT. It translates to CSARDPRLASPDTQYF.

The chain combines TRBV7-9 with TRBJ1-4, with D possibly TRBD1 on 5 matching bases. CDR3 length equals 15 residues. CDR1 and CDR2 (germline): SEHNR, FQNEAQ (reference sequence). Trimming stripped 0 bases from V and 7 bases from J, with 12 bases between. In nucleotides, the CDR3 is TGTGCCAGCAGCTTAGCTGGGGCCGAGAGTGAAAAACTGTTTTTT. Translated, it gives CASSLAGAESEKLFF.

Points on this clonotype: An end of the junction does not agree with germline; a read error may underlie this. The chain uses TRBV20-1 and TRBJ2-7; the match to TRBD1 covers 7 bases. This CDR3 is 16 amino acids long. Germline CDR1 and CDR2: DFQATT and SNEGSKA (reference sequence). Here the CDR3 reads CSAGEGTGQSSYEQYF. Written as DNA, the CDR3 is TGCAGTGCTGGAGAGGGGACGGGACAGAGCTCCTACGAGCAGTACTTC.

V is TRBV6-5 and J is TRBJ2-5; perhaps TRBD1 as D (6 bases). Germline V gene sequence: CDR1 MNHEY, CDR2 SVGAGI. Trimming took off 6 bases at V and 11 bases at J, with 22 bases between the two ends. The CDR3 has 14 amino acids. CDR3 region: CASSPGAWYNEQYF. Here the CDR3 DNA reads TGTGCCAGCAGCCCAGGGGCCTGGTACAATGAGCAGTACTTC.